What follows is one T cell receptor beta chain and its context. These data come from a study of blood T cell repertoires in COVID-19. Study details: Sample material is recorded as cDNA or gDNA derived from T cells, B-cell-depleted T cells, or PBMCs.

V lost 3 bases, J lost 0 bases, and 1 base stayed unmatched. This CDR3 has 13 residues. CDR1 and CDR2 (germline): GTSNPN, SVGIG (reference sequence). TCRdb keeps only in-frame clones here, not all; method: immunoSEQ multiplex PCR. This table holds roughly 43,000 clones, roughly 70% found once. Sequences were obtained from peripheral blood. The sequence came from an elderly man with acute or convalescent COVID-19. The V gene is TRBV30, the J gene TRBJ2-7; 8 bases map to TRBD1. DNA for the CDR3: TGTGCCTGGAGGGACAGGGCCTCCTACGAGCAGTACTTC. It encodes CAWRDRASYEQYF.